A single sample gave rise to the 32 T cell receptor beta chains below, sequenced in a study of somatic mutations in cytotoxic T cells in rheumatoid arthritis. Sequenced by immunoSEQ multiplex PCR; TCRdb stores in-frame clones only, minus some. Of nearly 20,000 clones in the sample, approximately 87% are singletons; the top ten hold about 15%. Sequencing input: CD8+ T cells sorted from blood. These receptors were taken from a man in his forties in good health.

The chain has TRBV7-9 and TRBJ1-5; D remains unclear. Germline CDR1 reads SEHNR; CDR2 reads FQNEAQ (reference sequence). Trimming removed 5 bases from V and 0 bases from J, with 5 bases in between. The CDR3 is made up of 13 amino acids. CDR3 DNA: TGTGCCAGCAGCCCTTATAGCAATCAGCCCCAGCATTTT. Translated: CASSPYSNQPQHF.

The chain uses TRBV28 and TRBJ2-3; D is possibly TRBD1 (5 bases). V was pared by 3 bases and J by 4 bases, with 11 bases between. CDR3 length: 14 amino acids. Germline V gene lookup returns CDR1 MDHEN and CDR2 SYDVKM. The CDR3: CASSFRGPPDTQYF. CDR3 nucleotides: TGTGCCAGCAGTTTTAGGGGTCCACCAGATACGCAGTATTTT.

V gene TRBV7-9 combines with J gene TRBJ2-7; TRBD2 might be the D (5 bases). The CDR3 covers 16 residues. V dropped 4 bases and J dropped 2 bases, with 18 bases sitting between them. From germline, CDR1 is SEHNR and CDR2 FQNEAQ (reference sequence). CDR3 sequence reads: CASSSGSTGWAYEQYF. The DNA of the CDR3 is TGTGCCAGCAGCTCGGGCTCGACGGGGTGGGCCTACGAGCAGTACTTC.

This clone was detected once. J is TRBJ1-1 and V is TRBV4-3; tentatively, D is TRBD1 (6 bases). Germline CDR1 reads LGHNA; CDR2 reads YSLEER. The ends were cut back, 4 bases at V and 1 base at J, with 25 bases in the middle. The CDR3 has 19 residues. The CDR3 region has the DNA TGCGCCAGCAGCCCAAAAGCTGGGGGTCGGGGGGCCCCGAACACTGAAGCTTTCTTT. It translates to CASSPKAGGRGAPNTEAFF.

Points on this clone: At one of its ends the junction is not consistent with the germline gene, which may arise from a read error. CDR3 sequence reads: CASSQVGSSYEQYF. The CDR3 DNA reads as TGCGCCAGCAGTCAAGTTGGGAGCTCCTACGAGCAGTACTTC. J is TRBJ2-7 and V is TRBV4-1; possibly TRBD2 for D (5 bases). CDR3 length: 14 amino acids. The germline V gene encodes CDR1 MGHRA and CDR2 YSYEKL.

The chain joins TRBV6-5 to TRBJ1-5; D not resolved. Looked up from germline, CDR1 is MNHEY and CDR2 is SVGAGI. This CDR3 is built from 15 residues. V lost 6 bases, J lost 5 bases, and 17 bases lay in between. The CDR3, as DNA: TGTGCCAGCAGCCGCCACGGGGAGGTTGATCAGCCCCAGCATTTT. It codes for CASSRHGEVDQPQHF.

The chain combines TRBV5-4 with TRBJ1-2; 8 nucleotides align to TRBD1. V lost 4 bases and J lost 4; bases outside the gene matches: 3. This CDR3 comprises 13 residues. Germline assignment: CDR1 SGHNT and CDR2 YYREEE (reference sequence). CDR3 sequence: CASSDGQGYGYTF. The CDR3 DNA follows: TGTGCCAGCAGCGATGGACAGGGCTATGGCTACACCTTC.

V usage is TRBV5-1 and J usage is TRBJ2-7, with 9 bases identical to TRBD2. J was trimmed by 3 bases and V by 2 bases; bases with no gene match: 6. The CDR3 contains 15 residues. Germline V gives CDR1 SGHRS, CDR2 YFSETQ. For the CDR3, the DNA is TGCGCCAGCAGCTTTTCTAGCGGGACTAACTACGAGCAGTACTTC. Translating it yields CASSFSSGTNYEQYF.

This sequence joins TRBV4-1 and TRBJ1-1, with 9 bases lining up with TRBD1. The V and J ends lost 4 bases and 1 base, in that order; junction bases with no gene match: 10. The CDR3 extends over 17 amino acids. The V gene's germline CDR1 is MGHRA and CDR2 YSYEKL. The CDR3 region has the DNA TGCGCCAGCAGCCGCCCGGGACAGGGAATCCAGAACACTGAAGCTTTCTTT. Amino acids: CASSRPGQGIQNTEAFF.

The chain links TRBV7-9 to TRBJ2-1, with a tentative D call TRBD2 (5 bases). The CDR3 loop spans 15 amino acids. Germline V gene data show CDR1 as SEHNR and CDR2 as FQNEAQ (reference sequence). Trimming cost V 6 bases and J 3 bases, with 15 bases left between them. The CDR3 loop is CASRGTGRVYNEQFF. CDR3 nucleotide sequence: TGTGCCAGCAGGGGCACGGGGAGAGTCTACAATGAGCAGTTCTTC.

This sequence joins TRBV19 and TRBJ2-5, with TRBD1 matching 7 bases. Germline lookup yields CDR1 LNHDA and CDR2 SQIVND (reference sequence). Germline trimming cut 3 bases from V and 2 bases from J; bases unmatched to any gene: 3. There are 14 residues in the CDR3. The CDR3 coding sequence is TGTGCCAGTAGTATTAGGGGACAGCAAGAGACCCAGTACTTC. Translated, it gives CASSIRGQQETQYF.

The V gene is TRBV9, the J gene TRBJ1-1, with TRBD1 identical over 7 bases. This CDR3 comprises 15 residues. In germline, CDR1 is SGDLS, CDR2 YYNGEE. The V segment lost 3 bases and the J segment 1 base; nucleotides outside the gene matches: 6. For the CDR3, the DNA is TGTGCCAGCAGCGGAAACAGGGGTCGGAACACTGAAGCTTTCTTT. It specifies CASSGNRGRNTEAFF.

V usage is TRBV6-5 and J usage is TRBJ2-3; D possibly corresponds to TRBD1 (5 bases). The germline CDR1 and CDR2 sequences are MNHEY and SVGAGI. V lost 5 bases and J 2 bases, leaving 11 bases between the germline ends. The CDR3 covers 14 residues. Written as DNA, the CDR3 is TGTGCCAGCAGTACGGACGGACACACAGATACGCAGTATTTT. Residues: CASSTDGHTDTQYF.

The gene calls are TRBV5-1 and TRBJ1-2; D is possibly TRBD1 (5 bases). The CDR3 extends over 14 amino acids. The germline V gene encodes CDR1 SGHRS and CDR2 YFSETQ. The germline V and J ends were trimmed by 2 bases and 11 bases, with 19 bases remaining between them. The chain's CDR3 is CASSFSRPRATYTF. The CDR3 DNA follows: TGCGCCAGCAGCTTCTCAAGACCCAGGGCAACATACACCTTC. Combining the CDR3 with reference TRBV5-1 and TRBJ1-2 gives the whole variable domain KAGVTQTPRYLIKTRGQQVTLSCSPISGHRSVSWYQQTPGQGLQFLFEYFSETQRNKGNFPGRFSGRQFSNSRSEMNVSTLELGDSALYLCASSFSRPRATYTFGSGTRLTVV.

V and J are TRBV2 and TRBJ2-7; D could derive from TRBD1 or TRBD2 (5 bases each). The CDR3 contains 13 residues. Trimming took off 4 bases at V and 6 bases at J, with 13 bases between the two ends. Germline V gene data show CDR1 as SNHLY and CDR2 as FYNNEI. DNA of the CDR3: TGTGCCAGCAGTGCCGGGACCACCCTCGAGCAGTACTTC. Protein product: CASSAGTTLEQYF.

This clone was seen just once. V is TRBV9 and J is TRBJ1-2; maybe TRBD1 (5 bases). Germline V gives CDR1 SGDLS, CDR2 YYNGEE. V was pared by 0 bases and J by 8 bases, with 11 bases between. The CDR3 contains 13 residues. The CDR3 DNA reads TGTGCCAGCAGCGTAGGCCAGGGCGGCGGCTACACCTTC. It specifies CASSVGQGGGYTF. Full variable domain (rest looked up from reference TRBV9 and TRBJ1-2): DSGVTQTPKHLITATGQRVTLRCSPRSGDLSVYWYQQSLDQGLQFLIQYYNGEERAKGNILERFSAQQFPDLHSELNLSSLELGDSALYFCASSVGQGGGYTFGSGTRLTVV.

The V gene is TRBV27, the J gene TRBJ2-7; TRBD2 is a possible D gene (6 bases). Germline assignment: CDR1 MNHEY and CDR2 SMNVEV (reference sequence). V gave up 0 bases and J gave up 4 bases, with 13 bases separating them. CDR3 length: 15 residues. The chain's CDR3 is CASSLSPSAKYEQYF. DNA of the CDR3: TGTGCCAGCAGTTTATCGCCTAGCGCAAAATACGAGCAGTACTTC.

The chain is built from TRBV7-9 and TRBJ1-4; 8 bases are a match to TRBD1. The CDR3 contains 15 residues. The V gene end was trimmed by 5 bases and the J gene end by 7 bases; junction bases not matched to a gene: 9. Looked up from germline, CDR1 is SEHNR and CDR2 is FQNEAQ (reference sequence). CDR3 DNA sequence: TGTGCCAGCAGCGTACGACAGGGGAGTGTTGAAAAACTGTTTTTT. Its translation: CASSVRQGSVEKLFF.

This chain joins TRBV4-3 and TRBJ1-2; D is unresolved. CDR1 is LGHNA, CDR2 YSLEER, per germline. Trimming shortened V by 0 bases and J by 2 bases, and 10 bases separated the two germline ends. CDR3 size: 15 residues. The CDR3 reads CASSQEEGLNYGYTF. As DNA, the CDR3 is TGCGCCAGCAGCCAAGAGGAGGGTCTAAACTATGGCTACACCTTC.

This rearrangement joins TRBV5-1 to TRBJ1-2; D perhaps matches TRBD1 (6 bases). This CDR3 has 13 residues. Germline lookup yields CDR1 SGHRS and CDR2 YFSETQ. Trimming pared 0 bases from V and 4 bases from J, leaving 7 bases between. The CDR3 DNA is TGCGCCAGCAGCTTGGGGACAGCCTATGGCTACACCTTC. This encodes CASSLGTAYGYTF.

The chain couples TRBV7-2 to TRBJ2-2; 7 bases map to TRBD2. The V gene end was trimmed by 1 base and the J gene end by 3 bases; junction bases not matched to a gene: 5. Germline V gene sequence: CDR1 SGHTA, CDR2 FQGNSA. The CDR3 loop spans 16 amino acids. CDR3 amino acids: CASSLGGGSDTGELFF. The CDR3 DNA is TGTGCCAGCAGCTTAGGGGGCGGGAGTGACACCGGGGAGCTGTTTTTT.

The chain recombines TRBV2 with TRBJ2-7; D possibly corresponds to TRBD2 (5 bases). V lost 7 bases and J 4 bases, leaving 14 bases between the germline ends. This CDR3 comprises 13 residues. Looked up from germline, CDR1 is SNHLY and CDR2 is FYNNEI. CDR3 coding DNA: TGTGCCAGCACCCCGATTCAGCGGTACGAGCAGTACTTC. This gives the protein CASTPIQRYEQYF.

V gene TRBV4-2 combines with J gene TRBJ2-5; 12 nucleotides align to TRBD2. The end of the DNA aligns better with TRBJ2-7, so the J call may be wrong. CDR3 length: 16 amino acids. Germline V CDR1 and CDR2: LGHNA, YNFKEQ. The CDR3 spells CASSDRRLAGGSEQYF. CDR3 DNA: TGTGCCAGCAGCGACCGGAGGCTAGCGGGAGGGAGCGAGCAGTACTTC.

The chain carries TRBV13 and TRBJ2-1, with 12 bases identical to TRBD2. The CDR3 consists of 16 residues. Germline V lookup: CDR1 PRHDT, CDR2 FYEKMQ (reference sequence). V lost 4 bases, J lost 4 bases, and 5 bases stayed unmatched. For the CDR3, the DNA is TGTGCCAGCAGCTCGACCGGGACTAGCGGGTACAATGAGCAGTTCTTC. Residues: CASSSTGTSGYNEQFF.

J is TRBJ1-4 and V is TRBV28, with 7 bases lining up with TRBD1. This CDR3 comprises 18 residues. V lost 5 bases and J lost 0; bases outside the gene matches: 12. Germline CDR1 reads MDHEN; CDR2 reads SYDVKM. CDR3 nucleotide sequence: TGTGCCAGCAGTGGACTCCAGGGGGGGGGTGCAACTAATGAAAAACTGTTTTTT. This codes for CASSGLQGGGATNEKLFF.

This chain connects TRBV11-2 to TRBJ2-1; a possible D gene is TRBD2 (6 bases). Germline V CDR1 and CDR2: SGHAT, FQNNGV. The V and J ends lost 3 bases and 2 bases respectively, with 11 bases between them. The CDR3 extends over 15 amino acids. In DNA, the CDR3 is TGTGCCAGCAGCTTCCTAGCGCTGACCTACAATGAGCAGTTCTTC. Its translation is CASSFLALTYNEQFF.

The chain is built from TRBV10-2 and TRBJ2-1; D may be TRBD1 (6 bases). Germline V gene sequence: CDR1 WSHSY, CDR2 SAAADI. There are 13 residues in the CDR3. Trimming shortened V by 8 bases and J by 9 bases, and 17 bases separated the two germline ends. The CDR3 sequence: CASRPGVWGEQFF. CDR3 nucleotide sequence: TGCGCCAGCCGGCCAGGGGTATGGGGTGAGCAGTTCTTC.

The table lists this clone with a few counts. CDR3 DNA sequence: TGTGCCAGCAGTTCCAGGGGGGACGGTAACTACGAGCAGTACTTC. It codes for CASSSRGDGNYEQYF. The V gene is TRBV28, the J gene TRBJ2-7, with a tentative D call TRBD1 (7 bases). Germline V lookup: CDR1 MDHEN, CDR2 SYDVKM. Trimming shortened V by 4 bases and J by 3 bases, and 16 bases separated the two germline ends. There are 15 residues in the CDR3.

This chain links TRBV18 with TRBJ1-1, with TRBD1 as a possible D gene (5 bases). CDR1 KGHSH and CDR2 LQKENI come from the germline V gene. The CDR3 consists of 14 residues. Trimming stripped 4 bases from V and 2 bases from J, with 11 bases between. The CDR3 sequence is CASSLGTGNTEAFF. The CDR3 DNA follows: TGTGCCAGCTCACTCGGGACGGGAAACACTGAAGCTTTCTTT.

The chain is built from TRBV29-1 and TRBJ2-3; 8 bases map to TRBD2. J lost 0 bases, V lost 8 bases, and 4 bases had no gene match. Germline values: CDR1 SQVTM, CDR2 ANQGSEA. This CDR3 is built from 13 residues. In nucleotides, the CDR3 is TGCAGCTCACTAGCGGCCAGCACAGATACGCAGTATTTT. Residues: CSSLAASTDTQYF.

This clone was counted a single time. The chain combines TRBV5-8 with TRBJ2-7; D unresolved. The CDR3 extends over 12 amino acids. V lost 1 base and J lost 3, with 5 bases in between. Germline V lookup: CDR1 SGHTS, CDR2 YDEGEE. CDR3 residues: CASSLLVYEQYF. CDR3 coding DNA: TGTGCCAGCAGCTTGCTCGTCTACGAGCAGTACTTC.

The J gene is TRBJ2-1, the V gene TRBV20-1; maybe TRBD1 (6 bases). The germline V gene encodes CDR1 DFQATT and CDR2 SNEGSKA (reference sequence). The CDR3 extends over 11 amino acids. The CDR3 DNA reads TGCACCGCTAGAGTGGGGGCAGAGCAGTTCTTC. It yields the protein CTARVGAEQFF.